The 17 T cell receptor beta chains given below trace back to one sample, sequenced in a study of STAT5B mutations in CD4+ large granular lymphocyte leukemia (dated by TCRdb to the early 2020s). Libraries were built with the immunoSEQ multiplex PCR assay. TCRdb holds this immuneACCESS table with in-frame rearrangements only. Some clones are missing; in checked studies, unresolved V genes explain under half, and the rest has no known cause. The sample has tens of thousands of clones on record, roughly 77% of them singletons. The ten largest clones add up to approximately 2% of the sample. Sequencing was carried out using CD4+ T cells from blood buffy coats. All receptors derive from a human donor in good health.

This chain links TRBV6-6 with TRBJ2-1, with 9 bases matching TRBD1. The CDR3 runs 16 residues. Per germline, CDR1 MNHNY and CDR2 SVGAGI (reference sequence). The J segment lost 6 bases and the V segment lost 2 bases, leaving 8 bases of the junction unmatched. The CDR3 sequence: CASSYMGTGYGNEQFF. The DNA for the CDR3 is TGTGCCAGCAGTTACATGGGGACAGGGTACGGCAATGAGCAGTTCTTC.

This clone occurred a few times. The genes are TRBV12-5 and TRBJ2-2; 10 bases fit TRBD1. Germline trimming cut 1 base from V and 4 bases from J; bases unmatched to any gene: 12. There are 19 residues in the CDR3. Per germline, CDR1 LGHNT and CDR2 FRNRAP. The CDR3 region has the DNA TGTGCTAGTGGTTTGGCCTTTGGGACAGGGGCGTTGGGCACCGGGGAGCTGTTTTTT. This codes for CASGLAFGTGALGTGELFF. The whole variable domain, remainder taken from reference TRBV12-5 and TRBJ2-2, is DARVTQTPRHKVTEMGQEVTMRCQPILGHNTVFWYRQTMMQGLELLAYFRNRAPLDDSGMPKDRFSAEMPDATLATLKIQPSEPRDSAVYFCASGLAFGTGALGTGELFFGEGSRLTVL.

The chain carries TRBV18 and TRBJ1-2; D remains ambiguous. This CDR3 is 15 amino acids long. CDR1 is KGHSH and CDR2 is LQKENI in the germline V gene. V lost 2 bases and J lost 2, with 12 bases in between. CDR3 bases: TGTGCCAGCTCACCAGGGCTCAACACAAACTATGGCTACACCTTC. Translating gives CASSPGLNTNYGYTF.

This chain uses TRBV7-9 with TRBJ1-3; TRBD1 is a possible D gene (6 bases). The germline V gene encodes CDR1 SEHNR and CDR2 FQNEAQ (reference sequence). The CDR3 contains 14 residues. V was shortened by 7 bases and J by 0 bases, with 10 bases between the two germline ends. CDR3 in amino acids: CASNTGSSGNTIYF. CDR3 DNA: TGTGCCAGCAACACAGGGAGCTCTGGAAACACCATATATTTT. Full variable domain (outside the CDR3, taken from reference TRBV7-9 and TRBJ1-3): DTGVSQNPRHKITKRGQNVTFRCDPISEHNRLYWYRQTLGQGPEFLTYFQNEAQLEKSRLLSDRFSAERPKGSFSTLEIQRTEQGDSAMYLCASNTGSSGNTIYFGEGSWLTVV.

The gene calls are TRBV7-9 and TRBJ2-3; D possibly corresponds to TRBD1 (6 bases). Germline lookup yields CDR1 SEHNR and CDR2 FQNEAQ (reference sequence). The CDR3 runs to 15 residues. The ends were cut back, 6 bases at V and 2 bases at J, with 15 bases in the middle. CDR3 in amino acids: CASSNRVANTDTQYF. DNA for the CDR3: TGTGCCAGCAGTAACAGGGTTGCTAACACAGATACGCAGTATTTT.

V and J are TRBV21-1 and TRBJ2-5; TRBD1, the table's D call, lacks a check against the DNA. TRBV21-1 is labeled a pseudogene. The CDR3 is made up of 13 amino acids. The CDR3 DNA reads TGTGCCAGCACTCCGGACAGGGCAGAGACCCAGTACTTC. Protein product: CASTPDRAETQYF.

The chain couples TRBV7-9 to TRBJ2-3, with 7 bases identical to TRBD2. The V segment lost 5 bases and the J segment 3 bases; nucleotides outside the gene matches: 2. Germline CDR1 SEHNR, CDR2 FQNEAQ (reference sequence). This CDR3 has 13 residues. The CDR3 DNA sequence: TGTGCCAGCAGCGCACTAGCGACAGATACGCAGTATTTT. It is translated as CASSALATDTQYF.

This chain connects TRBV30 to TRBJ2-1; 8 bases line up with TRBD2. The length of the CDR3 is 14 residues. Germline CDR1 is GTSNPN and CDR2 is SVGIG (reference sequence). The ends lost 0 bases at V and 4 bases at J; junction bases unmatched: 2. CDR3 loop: CAWSVSGGYNEQFF. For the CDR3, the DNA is TGTGCCTGGAGTGTGAGCGGGGGTTACAATGAGCAGTTCTTC.

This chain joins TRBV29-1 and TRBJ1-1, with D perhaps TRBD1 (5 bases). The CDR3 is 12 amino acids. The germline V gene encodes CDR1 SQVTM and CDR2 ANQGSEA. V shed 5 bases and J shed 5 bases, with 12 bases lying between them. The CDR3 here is CSVHGAWTEAFF. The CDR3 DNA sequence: TGCAGCGTTCATGGGGCCTGGACTGAAGCTTTCTTT. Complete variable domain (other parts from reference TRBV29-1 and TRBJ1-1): SAVISQKPSRDICQRGTSLTIQCQVDSQVTMMFWYRQQPGQSLTLIATANQGSEATYESGFVIDKFPISRPNLTFSTLTVSNMSPEDSSIYLCSVHGAWTEAFFGQGTRLTVV.

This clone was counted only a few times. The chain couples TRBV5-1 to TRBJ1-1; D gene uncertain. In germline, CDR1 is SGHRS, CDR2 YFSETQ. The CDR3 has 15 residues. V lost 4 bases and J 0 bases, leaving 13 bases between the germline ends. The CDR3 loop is CASSRIDGLNTEAFF. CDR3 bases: TGCGCCAGCAGCCGGATCGACGGCCTGAACACTGAAGCTTTCTTT.

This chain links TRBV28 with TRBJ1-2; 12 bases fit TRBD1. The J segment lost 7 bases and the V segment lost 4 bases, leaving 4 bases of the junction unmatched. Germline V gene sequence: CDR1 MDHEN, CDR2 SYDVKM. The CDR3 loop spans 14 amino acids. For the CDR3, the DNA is TGTGCCAGCAGTTCAGGGACAGGGGGCGGTGGCTACACCTTC. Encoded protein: CASSSGTGGGGYTF.

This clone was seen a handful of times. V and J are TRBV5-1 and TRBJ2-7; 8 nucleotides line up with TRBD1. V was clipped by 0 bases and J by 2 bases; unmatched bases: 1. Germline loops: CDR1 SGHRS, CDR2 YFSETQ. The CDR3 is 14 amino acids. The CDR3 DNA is TGCGCCAGCAGCTTGGGGGACAGGACCTACGAGCAGTACTTC. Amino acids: CASSLGDRTYEQYF.

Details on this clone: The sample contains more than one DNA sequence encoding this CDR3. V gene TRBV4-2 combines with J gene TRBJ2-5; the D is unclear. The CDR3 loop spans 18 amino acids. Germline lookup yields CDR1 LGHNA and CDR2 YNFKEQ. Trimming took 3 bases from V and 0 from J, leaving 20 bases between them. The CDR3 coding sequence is TGTGCCAGCAGCCATCCCCCTCTAACAGACGCGTACCAAGAGACCCAGTACTTC. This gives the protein CASSHPPLTDAYQETQYF.

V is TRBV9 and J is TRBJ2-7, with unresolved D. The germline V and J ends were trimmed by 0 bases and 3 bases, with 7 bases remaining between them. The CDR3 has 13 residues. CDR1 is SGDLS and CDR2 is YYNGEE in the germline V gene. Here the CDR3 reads CASSVDPFYEQYF. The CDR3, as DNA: TGTGCCAGCAGCGTAGATCCGTTCTACGAGCAGTACTTC.

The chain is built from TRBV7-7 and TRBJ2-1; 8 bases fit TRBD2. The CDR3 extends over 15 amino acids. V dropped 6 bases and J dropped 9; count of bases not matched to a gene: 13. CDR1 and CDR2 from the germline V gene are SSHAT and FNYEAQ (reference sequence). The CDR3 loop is CASSPSGSRGGEQFF. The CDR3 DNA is TGTGCCAGCAGTCCTAGCGGGTCCCGGGGGGGTGAGCAGTTCTTC. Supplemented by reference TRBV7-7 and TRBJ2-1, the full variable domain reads GAGVSQSPRYKVTKRGQDVTLRCDPISSHATLYWYQQALGQGPEFLTYFNYEAQPDKSGLPSDRFSAERPEGSISTLTIQRTEQRDSAMYRCASSPSGSRGGEQFFGPGTRLTVL.

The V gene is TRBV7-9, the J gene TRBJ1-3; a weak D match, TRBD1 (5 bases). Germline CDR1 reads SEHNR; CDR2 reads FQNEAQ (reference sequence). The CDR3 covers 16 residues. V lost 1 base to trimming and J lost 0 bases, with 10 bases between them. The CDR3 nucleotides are TGTGCCAGCAGCTTAGGCGGGGCCAACTCTGGAAACACCATATATTTT. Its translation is CASSLGGANSGNTIYF.

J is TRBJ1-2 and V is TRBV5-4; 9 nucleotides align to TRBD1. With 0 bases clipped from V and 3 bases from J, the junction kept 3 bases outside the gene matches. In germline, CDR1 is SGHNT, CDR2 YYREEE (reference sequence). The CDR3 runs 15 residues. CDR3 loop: CASSLGDRVDYGYTF. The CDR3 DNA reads TGTGCCAGCAGCTTGGGGGACAGGGTAGACTATGGCTACACCTTC.